A selection of T cell receptor beta chains follows, all from one sample in a study of blood T cell repertoires in COVID-19. Libraries were prepared by immunoSEQ multiplex PCR; TCRdb keeps only in-frame clonotypes and omits some of them. The data contain roughly 200,000 clones, 84% of them seen just once; the ten biggest clones take up less than 20%. The sequencing input was peripheral blood. The receptors derive from an elderly woman with active or convalescent COVID-19. CDR3s include the opening cysteine and the closing phenylalanine or tryptophan. D genes are given only for firm matches. Where a row states a size, it is once, few, many or the class of an expanded clone; other rows omit it.

D gene	clone size	V gene	J gene	CDR3 DNA	CDR3 protein
.	.	TRBV7-2	TRBJ1-4	TGTGCCAGCACCGGTCAGGACAGCCTTAATGAAAAACTGTTTTTT	CASTGQDSLNEKLFF
.	.	TRBV7-2	TRBJ1-1	TGTGCCAGCAGCCCCCAGACAGGCTACACTGAAGCTTTCTTT	CASSPQTGYTEAFF
TRBD2	.	TRBV2	TRBJ2-1	TGTGCCAGCAGTGAAATGGGGGTCCTGACTAGCGGGATAGGCAATGAGCAGTTCTTC	CASSEMGVLTSGIGNEQFF
.	few	TRBV7-3	TRBJ1-4	TGTGCCAGCAGCATTGGACGGGGGGGGGAAAAACTGTTTTTT	CASSIGRGGEKLFF
.	.	TRBV28	TRBJ1-5	TGTGCCAGCAGGATGGACAGCTACAATCAGCCCCAGCATTTT	CASRMDSYNQPQHF
.	.	TRBV7-2	TRBJ2-7	TGTGCCAGCAGCTTAGCGCGATCGAGCTACGAGCAGTACTTC	CASSLARSSYEQYF
.	.	TRBV27	TRBJ2-6	TGTGCCAGCGTCTCAGTCGGGTCTGGGGCCAACGTCCTGACTTTC	CASVSVGSGANVLTF
.	few	TRBV6-1	TRBJ1-5	TGTGCCAGCAGTGAAACCAGTGTTCAGCCCCAGCATTTT	CASSETSVQPQHF
.	.	TRBV18	TRBJ2-1	TGTGCCAGCTCACCACCGAGTCAGGGGGAGCAGTTCTTC	CASSPPSQGEQFF
TRBD2	once	TRBV7-6	TRBJ2-3	TGTGCCAGCAGCTCCCTAGCGGGAGGGGGCTCAGATACGCAGTATTTT	CASSSLAGGGSDTQYF
TRBD2	.	TRBV19	TRBJ2-2	TGTGCCAGTAGTATAGCGGGGGGGAACACCGGGGAGCTGTTTTTT	CASSIAGGNTGELFF
.	.	TRBV30	TRBJ2-1	TGTGCCTGGATCGGAGATTGGAATGAGCAGTTCTTC	CAWIGDWNEQFF
.	once	TRBV5-4	TRBJ1-6	TGTGCCACTGGGGAGGGCAGCTCCTATAATTCACCCCTCCACTTT	CATGEGSSYNSPLHF
TRBD1	few	TRBV10-2	TRBJ1-5	TGCGCCATTTCGACAGGGCAGGGGCAGCCCCAGCATTTT	CAISTGQGQPQHF
TRBD2	.	TRBV7-9	TRBJ2-1	TGTGCCAGCAAGAGCCAGCGGGGGGCTTACAATGAGCAGTTCTTC	CASKSQRGAYNEQFF
TRBD1	.	TRBV2	TRBJ2-7	TGTGCCAGCAGGGAGACCACAGGGGTCGAGCAGTACTTC	CASRETTGVEQYF
.	.	TRBV7-9	TRBJ1-6	TGTGCCAGCAGCTGGGGGCAGGAAAGAGGCTCACCCCTCCACTTT	CASSWGQERGSPLHF
TRBD2	.	TRBV4-2	TRBJ2-7	TGTGCCAGCAGCCAAGGCCTAGCGGGGTACGAGCAGTACTTC	CASSQGLAGYEQYF
.	.	TRBV5-1	TRBJ1-6	TGCGCCAGCAGCTTGAAACTAGATTCACCCCTCCACTTT	CASSLKLDSPLHF
.	.	TRBV5-1	TRBJ2-3	TGCGCCAGCAGCTTGGGGGCCTTACCTGTGCAGTATTTT	CASSLGALPVQYF
TRBD2	.	TRBV24-1	TRBJ2-1	TGTGCCACCAGTGATTTGCATGGGACTAGCGGGGACCTGCAGTTCTTC	CATSDLHGTSGDLQFF
.	.	TRBV19	TRBJ1-1	TGTGCCAGTAGTATCAACGGGTTGAACACTGAAGCTTTCTTT	CASSINGLNTEAFF
.	.	TRBV11-2	TRBJ2-1	TGTGCCAGCAGCTTTGGACAAGCTGGAAATGAGCAGTTCTTC	CASSFGQAGNEQFF
TRBD1	.	TRBV27	TRBJ2-7	TGTGCCAGCAGTCCCCCGGGACAGGGGGTTTACGAGCAGTACTTC	CASSPPGQGVYEQYF
.	.	TRBV18	TRBJ2-2	TGTGCCAGCTCACCACGACAGCTCGGCACCGGGGAGCTGTTTTTT	CASSPRQLGTGELFF
TRBD2	.	TRBV18	TRBJ2-3	TGTGCCAGCTCACTGGGACTAGAAATCACAGATACGCAGTATTTT	CASSLGLEITDTQYF
.	.	TRBV27	TRBJ1-2	TGTGCCAGCAGTTTATCGAGGGGGAATGGCTACACCTTC	CASSLSRGNGYTF
TRBD1	.	TRBV15	TRBJ1-2	TGTGCCACCAGCAGTGACAGGGGGCAGAGCTATGGCTACACCTTC	CATSSDRGQSYGYTF
.	once	TRBV7-9	TRBJ2-7	TGTGCCAGCAGCTTAGCGCACGGGAGTGACGAGCAGTACTTC	CASSLAHGSDEQYF
TRBD2	.	TRBV7-7	TRBJ2-2	TGTGCCAGCAGCTTAGGAGCGGGAGCCGGGGAGCTGTTTTTT	CASSLGAGAGELFF
TRBD1	.	TRBV18	TRBJ1-3	TGTGCCAGCTCACCTGACAGGGGTAGGACTGGAAACACCATATATTTT	CASSPDRGRTGNTIYF
TRBD1	once	TRBV5-1	TRBJ2-5	TGCGCCAGCAGCGCGGGACAGGGGCCGCAAGAGACCCAGTACTTC	CASSAGQGPQETQYF
TRBD2	.	TRBV27	TRBJ2-7	TGTGCCACCCGGAGGGGACTAGCGGGGGGCCCCGAATACGAGCAGTACTTC	CATRRGLAGGPEYEQYF
TRBD2	.	TRBV18	TRBJ2-7	TGTGCCAGCTCACAGGGACTAGCGTACGAGCAGTACTTC	CASSQGLAYEQYF
TRBD1	.	TRBV7-2	TRBJ2-1	TGTGCCAGCAGCCCCGACAGGGGCTCCTACAATGAGCAGTTCTTC	CASSPDRGSYNEQFF
TRBD1	few	TRBV18	TRBJ2-1	TGTGCCAGCTCGCAGGGGGAGAGGAATGAGCAGTTCTTC	CASSQGERNEQFF